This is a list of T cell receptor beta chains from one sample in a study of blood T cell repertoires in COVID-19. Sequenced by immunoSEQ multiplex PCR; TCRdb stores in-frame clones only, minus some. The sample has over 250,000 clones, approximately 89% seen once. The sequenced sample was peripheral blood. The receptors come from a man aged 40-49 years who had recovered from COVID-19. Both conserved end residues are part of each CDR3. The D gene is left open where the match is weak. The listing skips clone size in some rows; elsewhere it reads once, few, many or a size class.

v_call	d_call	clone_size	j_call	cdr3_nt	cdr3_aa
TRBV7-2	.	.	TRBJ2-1	TGTGCCAGCAGCTTCGCCGCCTCGAAAACAAATGAGCAGTTCTTC	CASSFAASKTNEQFF
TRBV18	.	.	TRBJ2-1	TGTGCCAGCTCACGCAGTTACAGGGACAATGAGCAGTTCTTC	CASSRSYRDNEQFF
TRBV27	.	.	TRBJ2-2	TGTGCCAGCAGTTTATTGTTTTCCTCCCCCGGGGAGCTGTTTTTT	CASSLLFSSPGELFF
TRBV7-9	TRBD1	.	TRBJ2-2	TGTGCCAGCAGCCAACGGACAGGGGACGAGGGCGGGGAGCTGTTTTTT	CASSQRTGDEGGELFF
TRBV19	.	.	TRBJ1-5	TGTGCCAGTAGTATGCAGGTTCTTAGCAATCAGCCCCAGCATTTT	CASSMQVLSNQPQHF
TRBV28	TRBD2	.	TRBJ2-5	TGTGCCAGCAGTAGGACTAGCGGGATTTGGGAGACCCAGTACTTC	CASSRTSGIWETQYF
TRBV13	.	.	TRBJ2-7	TGTGCCAGCAGCTTAAACGAGTTGGACAAGCGCTACGAGCAGTACTTC	CASSLNELDKRYEQYF
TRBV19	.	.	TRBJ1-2	TGTGCCAGTAGCGAGCGGGGGTCTGCTAACTATGGCTACACCTTC	CASSERGSANYGYTF
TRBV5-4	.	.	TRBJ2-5	TGTGCCAGCAGTCAACAGGGGAGGCAAGAGACCCAGTACTTC	CASSQQGRQETQYF
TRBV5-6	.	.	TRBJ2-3	TGTGCCAGCAGTTTATTCGCAGATACGCAGTATTTT	CASSLFADTQYF
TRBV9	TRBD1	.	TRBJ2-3	TGTGCCAGCAGCGACGGACAGGGGCCTTCGACAGATACGCAGTATTTT	CASSDGQGPSTDTQYF
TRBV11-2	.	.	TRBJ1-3	TGTGCCAGCACCCCCGGGGGTCAATCCGGAAACACCATATATTTT	CASTPGGQSGNTIYF
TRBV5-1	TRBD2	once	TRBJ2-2	TGCGCCAGCAGCCCCGGGGGGGTTGGCACCGGGGAGCTGTTTTTT	CASSPGGVGTGELFF
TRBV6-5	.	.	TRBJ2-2	TGTGCCAGCAACCAGACAGGGAGGACCGGGGAGCTGTTTTTT	CASNQTGRTGELFF
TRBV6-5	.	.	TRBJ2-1	TGTGCCAGTCGCCCTGTGGATGGGCGGGAGTTCTTC	CASRPVDGREFF
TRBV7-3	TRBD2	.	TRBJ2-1	TGTGCCAGCAGCCCAGACCACGCCACCGGGACTAGCGGGGGGCAGTTCTTC	CASSPDHATGTSGGQFF
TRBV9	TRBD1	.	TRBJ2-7	TGTGCCAGCAGCGGGAGCCGGACAGGCGGATACGAGCAGTACTTC	CASSGSRTGGYEQYF
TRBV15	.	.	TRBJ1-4	TGTGCCACCAGCAGAGGCCGAGGAGGGGCTGGGGAAAAACTGTTTTTT	CATSRGRGGAGEKLFF
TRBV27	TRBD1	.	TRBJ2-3	TGTGCCAGCAGTTCAAGTTTTGGACAGGGGGCTATCCAGCCGAGCACAGATACGCAGTATTTT	CASSSSFGQGAIQPSTDTQYF
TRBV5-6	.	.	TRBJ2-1	TGTGCCAGCAGCTCGGGGACTTACCTCTACAATGAGCAGTTCTTC	CASSSGTYLYNEQFF
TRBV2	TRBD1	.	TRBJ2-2	TGTGCCAGCAGTGAATACCAGGGGGCCACCGGGGAGCTGTTTTTT	CASSEYQGATGELFF
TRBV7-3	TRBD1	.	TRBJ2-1	TGTGCCAGCAGCCTCGGGACAGGAGAATACAATGAGCAGTTCTTC	CASSLGTGEYNEQFF
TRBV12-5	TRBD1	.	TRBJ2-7	TGTGCTAGTGCCCCGGGACAGGACTACGAGCAGTACTTC	CASAPGQDYEQYF
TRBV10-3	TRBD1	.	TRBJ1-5	TGTGCCATCAGTGAGTCGGGGACAGGGTGGCAGCCCCAGCATTTT	CAISESGTGWQPQHF
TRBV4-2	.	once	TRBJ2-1	TGTGCCAGCAGCCAAGGGTCCGGAGGGCCCTACAATGAGCAGTTCTTC	CASSQGSGGPYNEQFF
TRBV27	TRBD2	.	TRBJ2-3	TGTGCCAGCAGTTGGGGTAGCGGGGGGCCCACAGATACGCAGTATTTT	CASSWGSGGPTDTQYF
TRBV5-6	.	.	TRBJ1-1	TGTGCCAGCAGCCCGCGGGGCAGGTTGAACACTGAAGCTTTCTTT	CASSPRGRLNTEAFF
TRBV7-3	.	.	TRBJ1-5	TGTGCCAGCAGCTTAATCGGGGAGCATCAGCCCCAGCATTTT	CASSLIGEHQPQHF
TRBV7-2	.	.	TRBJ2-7	TGTGCCAGCAGCTTAGAACCGTTTGGCCAGCAGTACTTC	CASSLEPFGQQYF
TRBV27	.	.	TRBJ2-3	TGTGCCAGCAGTTTAGGGCCCAGGGGCACAGATACGCAGTATTTT	CASSLGPRGTDTQYF
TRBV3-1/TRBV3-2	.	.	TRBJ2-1	TGTGTCGCGCCACGGCAGTTCTTC	CVAPRQFF
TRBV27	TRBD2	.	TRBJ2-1	TGTGCCAGCAGTTTAGGACTAGCGGGGGGGTATTACAATGAGCAGTTCTTC	CASSLGLAGGYYNEQFF
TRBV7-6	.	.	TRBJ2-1	TGTGCCAGCAGCAGTACGACCGGGTTCTACAATGAGCAGTTCTTC	CASSSTTGFYNEQFF